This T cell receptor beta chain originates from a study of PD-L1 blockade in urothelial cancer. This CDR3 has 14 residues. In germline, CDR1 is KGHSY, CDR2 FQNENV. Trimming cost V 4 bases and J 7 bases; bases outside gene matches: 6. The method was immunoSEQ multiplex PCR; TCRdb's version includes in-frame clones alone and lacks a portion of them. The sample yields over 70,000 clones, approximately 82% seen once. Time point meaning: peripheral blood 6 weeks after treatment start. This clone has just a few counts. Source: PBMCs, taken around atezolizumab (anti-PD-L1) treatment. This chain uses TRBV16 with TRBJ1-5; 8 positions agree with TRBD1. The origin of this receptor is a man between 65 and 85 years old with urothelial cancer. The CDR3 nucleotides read TGTGCCAGCAGCCCACAGGGGGAAGGCCAGCCCCAGCATTTT. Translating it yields CASSPQGEGQPQHF.